Included here is one T cell receptor (beta chain) sequence, with context. This clonotype has just a few counts. It has no known antigen specificity. No much larger clone exists at a distance of one base, and base qualities are not known. Inclusive of the bounding cysteine and phenylalanine, the CDR3 is 14 residues long. Only the CDR3 part of the read is kept: 42 bases, read in frame from the first base. A distance of 13 bases separates the germline ends of V and J, which lose 5 bases and 3 bases respectively. CDR1 is given as KGHSH and CDR2 as LQKENI, both from the germline V gene. The sample belongs to a study of T-cell memory formation after mild COVID-19 (TCRdb year 2021). Background for the entire study: TCR sequence clusters from the two donors were largely donor specific. In a couple of donors, T-cell clones that expanded and contracted after mild COVID-19 were tracked by sequencing TCRalpha and TCRbeta repertoires over time. Two young, previously healthy adult volunteers, one female and one male, were included in the cohort. The paper as a whole reports these results and caveats: Contracting CD4+ clones appeared mostly in the CM and EM memory subsets, whereas CD8+ clones were enriched in EMRA. Balanced CD4/CD8 phenotypes were observed for clones contracting from day 15 to 85, whereas a bias towards CD4+ was observed for a second wave of clones expanding from day 15 to 37. The detection of some responding clones in pre-infection memory suggests that pre-existing cross-reactive memory T cells joined the SARS-CoV-2 response. Whether the second-wave clones peaking on day 37 were SARS-CoV-2 specific was not confirmed. The study covered only a couple of mild cases, and larger cohorts including severe cases with pre-infection samples were considered necessary.

PBMCs were isolated by Ficoll-Paque density gradient centrifugation. Instrument on record: Illumina NovaSeq 6000. TCRalpha and TCRbeta cDNA libraries were constructed by 5'RACE with constant-segment primers, with sample barcodes and unique molecular identifiers being introduced. Trizol reagent was used to extract RNA from every sample. Library amplification was performed in two PCR steps, and a second sample barcode and Illumina TruSeq adapters were introduced in the second step. Sequencing of the libraries was done on an Illumina NovaSeq, producing 2 x 150 bp paired-end reads. The original methods were these. Reads were demultiplexed and collapsed into UMI-guided consensus sequences with migec v1.2.7. With mixcr v2.1.11, UMI consensuses were aligned to TRA and TRB V and J templates and assembled into clonotypes. Expanded or contracted clonotypes were those called significant by both edgeR and NoisET, with noise models trained on biological replicates. edgeR calls used a false discovery rate-adjusted p below 0.01 and a log2 fold-change threshold of 1. As an exploratory analysis of dynamics, max-normalized trajectories of the 1000 most abundant clonotypes were examined with PCA combined with hierarchical clustering. Separately sequenced CD4+ and CD8+ repertoires were used to assign a CD4 or CD8 phenotype to each responding clone. The public sequencing data were trimmed at Q25 with fastp and processed into clonotypes with MiXCR by TCRdb, which kept only in-frame beta chains. Every entry covers one CDR3 protein and lists the most common genes and DNA from its rows. What appears here as the V and J calls and clone size reflects TCRdb's work, not the paper's. The sample includes just under 150,000 distinct CDR3 sequences, with about 19% observed a single time. Approximately 2.3% of the sample goes to the ten largest clones.

The receptor comes from an adult woman who had mild COVID-19 (a few samples of this study predate the infection). The sample titles of this study are shuffled in the database, so cell type and time point are left out; the donor was told from shared clones. The V gene is TRBV18 and the J gene is TRBJ2-5, and possibly TRBD1, on 5 matching bases. Specimen: PBMCs or a T cell subset sorted from them (not recorded which). The DNA reads TGTGCCAGCTCATCACTGGTACAGGAAGAGACCCAGTACTTC. This gives the protein CASSSLVQEETQYF.